A few counts support the clone carrying this TCR beta chain. Its antigen remains unknown. The authors sorted CD4+ naive, central memory, regulatory and stem cell-like memory cells via CD45RO/CCR7/CD25/CD127/CD95/CD27. This specimen comes from a study of beta chain features in type 1 diabetes. Turning to the study itself: No age, gender or cell yield differences were seen between patients and healthy donors. Study-wide results and limits: When Type 1 diabetes patients were examined, their TCRB CDR3s proved moderately but significantly shorter in all four CD4+ subsets. VDJ junctions sequenced from type 1 diabetes patients showed fewer insertions and more deletions.

Germline CDR1 reads MNHEY; CDR2 reads SMNVEV (reference sequence). J lost 8 bases, V lost 7 bases, and 16 bases had no gene match. The CDR3 sequence is 16 residues long. Isolated RNA was reverse transcribed in full, so expressed TCRB transcripts were sequenced. Using immunoSEQ multiplex PCR, the repertoire was profiled, and TCRdb retains in-frame clones only, with some absent. The sample holds about 23,000 clones; 50% to 70% are singletons and the top ten take 0.3% to 0.4%. Sequenced: stem cell memory CD4+ T cells from blood. The source of this sequence is a young man with type 1 diabetes. The J gene is TRBJ2-1, the V gene TRBV27, with 8 bases matching TRBD2. Here the CDR3 DNA reads TGTGCCAGCACGCCCTTGAGGTCGGGACTAGGAGATGAGCAGTTCTTC. This encodes CASTPLRSGLGDEQFF.